This T cell receptor (beta chain) was identified in a study of CD8+ T cells in alopecia areata (dated by TCRdb to 2017 to 2018). With respect to the entire study: Treated patients were enrolled in an open-label pilot trial of oral tofacitinib at 5 to 10 mg twice daily for moderate-to-severe alopecia areata. Patients received tofacitinib for 6 to 18 months and were then followed off drug for 6 months to check for delayed response and recurrence. The study used high-throughput TCRbeta sequencing to examine T cell clonal expansion in alopecia areata, in both the C3H/HeJ mouse model and human patients. Scalp tissue and sorted CD4+ and CD8+ peripheral blood T cells from patchy and totalis/universalis alopecia areata patients and from healthy controls were covered by human TCRbeta sequencing. Tofacitinib-treated patients had biopsies at baseline and at 4 and 24 weeks of treatment, with a later scalp biopsy in several patients. Scalp clonality was compared across normal scalp (n=4), patchy alopecia areata scalp (n=8), and alopecia totalis/universalis scalp (n=8). The RNA source kit depended on sample type: the PAXgene miRNA kit for fixed scalp, the miRNeasy kit for PBMCs, and the RNeasy kit for mouse skin. Amplification of TCRbeta CDR3 regions was done by immunoSEQ multiplex PCR using 35 Vbeta forward primers and 13 Jbeta reverse primers.

This specimen's time point label, interpreted: baseline before oral tofacitinib. From alopecia areata patients, peripheral blood was collected along with lesional scalp punch biopsies. PBMCs were isolated by density centrifugation and stained for CD3, CD4 and CD8, after which CD4+ and CD8+ T cells were sorted on a FACSAria. Measured from the cysteine to the phenylalanine, the CDR3 is 12 residues long. CDR3 DNA only is kept here, 36 bases in frame from base 1. Taken from the germline V gene, the CDR1 and CDR2 loops are SNHLY and FYNNEI. V loses 4 bases, J loses 7 bases, and the germline ends lie 8 bases apart. The library was built by means of the immunoSEQ multiplex PCR assay. For TCR sequencing, RNA was extracted from every sample and reverse transcribed into cDNA to serve as template. First-strand cDNA was synthesized with SuperScript III using a 2:1 mix of oligo-dT and random hexamers. A synthetic immune receptor repertoire was used to gauge amplification bias, and whatever bias remained was removed computationally. The study's own analysis went as follows. Raw reads were preprocessed to remove errors, and CDR3 was defined according to IMGT conventions as the region from the conserved cysteine to phenylalanine. To get clonality, Shannon entropy was normalized by log2 of the number of productive unique TCRs and the result was subtracted from 1. CD4 or CD8 identity of scalp clones was inferred by cross-referencing scalp TCRbeta sequences with sorted blood CD4 and CD8 repertoires. In TCRdb, the immuneACCESS table is reduced to in-frame sequences with V and J assigned. These tables do not hold every clone; where another copy was compared, an unresolved V gene accounts for under half, and the others remain unexplained. The DNA gave D and trimming, while V, J and clone size come from that table. Recorded for this sample are roughly 140,000 clones; 45% to 60% of them occurred a single time. The ten largest clones take up 0.85% to 1% of the sample.

Results and caveats for the whole study, not just this receptor: Higher clonality and more expanded CD8+ clones were observed in lesional scalp than in normal scalp, particularly in alopecia totalis/universalis, a finding suggestive of antigenic drive. Unlike mouse skin, which is dominated by gammadelta T cells, normal human skin has resident alphabeta T cells that are also sequenced, and this complicates analysis of the scalp TCR repertoire. Shared TCR sequences between patients were less evident than in mice, which may be partly attributable to HLA diversity in the patient population.

Points on this clone: This clone's antigen is unknown. No much larger clone is present one base from it, and per-base qualities are unavailable.

The V and J genes are TRBV2 and TRBJ2-1; the D gene cannot be resolved reliably. The specimen comprised CD4+ T cells sorted from blood, sampled at week 0. This receptor was taken from a human donor with alopecia areata. The DNA is TGTGCCAGCAGTGTTTGGCTTAATGAGCAGTTCTTC. This is translated as CASSVWLNEQFF.